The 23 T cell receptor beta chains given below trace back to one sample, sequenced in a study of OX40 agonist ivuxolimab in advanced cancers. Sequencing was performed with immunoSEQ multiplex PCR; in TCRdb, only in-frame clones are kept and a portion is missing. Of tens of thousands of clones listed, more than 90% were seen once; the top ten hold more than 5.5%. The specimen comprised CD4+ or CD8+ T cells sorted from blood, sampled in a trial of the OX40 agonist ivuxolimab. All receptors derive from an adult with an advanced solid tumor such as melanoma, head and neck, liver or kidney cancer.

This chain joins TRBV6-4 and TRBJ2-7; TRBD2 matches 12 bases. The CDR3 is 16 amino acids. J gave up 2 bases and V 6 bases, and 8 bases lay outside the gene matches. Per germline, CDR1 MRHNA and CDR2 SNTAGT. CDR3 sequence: CASRGLAGLRAYEQYF. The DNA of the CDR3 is TGTGCCAGCAGAGGACTAGCGGGACTACGCGCCTACGAGCAGTACTTC.

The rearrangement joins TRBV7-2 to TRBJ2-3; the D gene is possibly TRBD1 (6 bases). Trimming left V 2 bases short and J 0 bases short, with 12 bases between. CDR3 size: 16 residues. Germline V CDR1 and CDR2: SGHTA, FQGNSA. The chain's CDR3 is CASSLQAGASTDTQYF. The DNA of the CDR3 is TGTGCCAGCAGCTTACAGGCAGGGGCTAGCACAGATACGCAGTATTTT.

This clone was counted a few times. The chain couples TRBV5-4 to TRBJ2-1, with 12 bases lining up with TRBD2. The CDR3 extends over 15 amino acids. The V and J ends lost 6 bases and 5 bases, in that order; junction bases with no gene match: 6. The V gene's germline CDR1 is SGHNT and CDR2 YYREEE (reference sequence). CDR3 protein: CASTQGLAGNNEQFF. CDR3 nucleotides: TGTGCCAGCACCCAAGGACTAGCGGGGAACAATGAGCAGTTCTTC.

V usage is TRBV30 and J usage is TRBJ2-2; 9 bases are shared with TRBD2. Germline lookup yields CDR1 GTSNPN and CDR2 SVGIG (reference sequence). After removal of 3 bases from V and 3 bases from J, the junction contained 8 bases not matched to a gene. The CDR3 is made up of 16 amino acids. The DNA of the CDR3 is TGTGCCTGGAGGCCACCGGGACTAGCATACACCGGGGAGCTGTTTTTT. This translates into CAWRPPGLAYTGELFF.

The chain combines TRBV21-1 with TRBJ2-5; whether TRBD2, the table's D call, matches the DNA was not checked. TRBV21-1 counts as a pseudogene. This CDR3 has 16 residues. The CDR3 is CASSIRASGAEETQYF. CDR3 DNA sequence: TGTGCCAGCAGCATTAGGGCTAGCGGGGCGGAAGAGACCCAGTACTTC.

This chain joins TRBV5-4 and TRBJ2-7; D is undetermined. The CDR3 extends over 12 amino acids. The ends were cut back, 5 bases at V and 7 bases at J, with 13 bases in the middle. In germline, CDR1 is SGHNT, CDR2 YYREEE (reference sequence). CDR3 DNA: TGTGCCAGCAGTTACAATGTCGCGGAGCAGTACTTC. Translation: CASSYNVAEQYF.

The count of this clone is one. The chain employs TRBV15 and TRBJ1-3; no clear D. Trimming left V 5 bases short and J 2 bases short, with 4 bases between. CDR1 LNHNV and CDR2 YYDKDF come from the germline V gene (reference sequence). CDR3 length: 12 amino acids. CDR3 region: CATSRPGNTIYF. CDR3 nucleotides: TGTGCCACCAGCCGCCCTGGAAACACCATATATTTT.

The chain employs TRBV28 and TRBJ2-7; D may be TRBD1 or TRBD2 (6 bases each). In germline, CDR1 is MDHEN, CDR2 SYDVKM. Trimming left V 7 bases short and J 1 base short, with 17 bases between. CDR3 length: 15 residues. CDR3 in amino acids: CASIQWGAVSYEQYF. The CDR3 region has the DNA TGTGCCAGCATCCAGTGGGGGGCAGTTTCCTACGAGCAGTACTTC.

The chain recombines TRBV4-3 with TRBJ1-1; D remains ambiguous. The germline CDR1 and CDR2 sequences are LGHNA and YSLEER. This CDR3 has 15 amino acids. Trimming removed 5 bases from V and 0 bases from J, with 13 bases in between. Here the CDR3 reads CASSSLPPLNTEAFF. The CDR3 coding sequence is TGCGCCAGCAGCTCGCTTCCCCCCCTGAACACTGAAGCTTTCTTT.

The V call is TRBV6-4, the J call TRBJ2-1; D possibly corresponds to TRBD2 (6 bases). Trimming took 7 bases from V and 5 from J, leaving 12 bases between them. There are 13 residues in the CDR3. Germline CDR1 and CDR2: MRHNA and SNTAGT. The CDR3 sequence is CASKGGTDNEQFF. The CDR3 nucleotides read TGTGCCAGCAAAGGCGGGACGGACAATGAGCAGTTCTTC.

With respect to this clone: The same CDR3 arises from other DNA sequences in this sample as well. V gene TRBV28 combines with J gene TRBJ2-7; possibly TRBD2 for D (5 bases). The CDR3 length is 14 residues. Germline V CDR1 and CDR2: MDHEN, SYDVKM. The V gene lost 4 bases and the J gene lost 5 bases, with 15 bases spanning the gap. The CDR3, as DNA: TGTGCCAGCAGTTCATTACGCCCGGGAAACGAGCAGTACTTC. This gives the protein CASSSLRPGNEQYF. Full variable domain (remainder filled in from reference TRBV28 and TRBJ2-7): DVKVTQSSRYLVKRTGEKVFLECVQDMDHENMFWYRQDPGLGLRLIYFSYDVKMKEKGDIPEGYSVSREKKERFSLILESASTNQTSMYLCASSSLRPGNEQYFGPGTRLTVT.

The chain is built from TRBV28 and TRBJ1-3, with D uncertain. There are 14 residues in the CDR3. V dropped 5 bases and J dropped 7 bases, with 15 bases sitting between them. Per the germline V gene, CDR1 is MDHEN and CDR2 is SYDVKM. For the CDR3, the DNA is TGTGCCAGCAGTCCTCACAGTATGAGGAACACCATATATTTT. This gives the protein CASSPHSMRNTIYF.

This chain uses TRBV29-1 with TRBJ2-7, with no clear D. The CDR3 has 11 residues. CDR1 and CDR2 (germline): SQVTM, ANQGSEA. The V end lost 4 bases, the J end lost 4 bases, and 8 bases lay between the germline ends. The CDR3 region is CSVGFAYEQYF. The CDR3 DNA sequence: TGCAGCGTTGGGTTTGCGTACGAGCAGTACTTC.

CDR3 nucleotides: TGTGCCAGCAGCCAAGAAGCGAGGACCGGAGATTTAGGCAATGAGCAGTTCTTC. Amino acid sequence: CASSQEARTGDLGNEQFF. The chain carries TRBV14 and TRBJ2-1, with unresolved D. The CDR3 has 18 amino acids. Germline V CDR1 and CDR2: SGHDN, FVKESK. The ends were cut back, 0 bases at V and 6 bases at J, with 21 bases in the middle.

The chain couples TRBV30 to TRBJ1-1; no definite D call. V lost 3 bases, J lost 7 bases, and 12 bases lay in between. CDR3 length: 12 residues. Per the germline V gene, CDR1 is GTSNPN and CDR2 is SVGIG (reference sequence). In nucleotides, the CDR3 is TGTGCCTGGAGACAGACAACTTATGAAGCTTTCTTT. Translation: CAWRQTTYEAFF.

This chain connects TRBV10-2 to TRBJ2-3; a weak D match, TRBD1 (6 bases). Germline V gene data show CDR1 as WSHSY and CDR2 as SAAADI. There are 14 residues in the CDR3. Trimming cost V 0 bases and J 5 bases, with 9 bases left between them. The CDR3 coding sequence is TGCGCCAGCAGTGAGTCCTGGGGGCAAGATACGCAGTATTTT. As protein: CASSESWGQDTQYF.

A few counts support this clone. CDR3 coding DNA: TGTGCCAGCAGCTTCCGTCTGACAGGGCAAACCGGGGAGCTGTTTTTT. It specifies CASSFRLTGQTGELFF. This chain connects TRBV7-8 to TRBJ2-2; 7 bases map to TRBD1. This CDR3 region has 16 residues. The V gene's germline CDR1 is SGHVS and CDR2 FQNEAQ. J lost 5 bases, V lost 3 bases, and 9 bases had no gene match.

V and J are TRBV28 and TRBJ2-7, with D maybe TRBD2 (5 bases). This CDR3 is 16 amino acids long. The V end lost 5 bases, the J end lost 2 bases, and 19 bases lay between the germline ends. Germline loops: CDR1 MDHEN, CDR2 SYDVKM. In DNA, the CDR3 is TGTGCCAGCAGTGTGGACTCCTCGACGGGTGCCTACGAGCAGTACTTC. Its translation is CASSVDSSTGAYEQYF.

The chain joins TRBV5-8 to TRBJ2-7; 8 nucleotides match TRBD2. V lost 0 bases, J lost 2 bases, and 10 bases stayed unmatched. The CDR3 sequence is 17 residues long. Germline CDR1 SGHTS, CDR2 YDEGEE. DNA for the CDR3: TGTGCCAGCAGCTTGGTGCTCGGGAGGGCCCGAACCTACGAGCAGTACTTC. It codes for CASSLVLGRARTYEQYF.

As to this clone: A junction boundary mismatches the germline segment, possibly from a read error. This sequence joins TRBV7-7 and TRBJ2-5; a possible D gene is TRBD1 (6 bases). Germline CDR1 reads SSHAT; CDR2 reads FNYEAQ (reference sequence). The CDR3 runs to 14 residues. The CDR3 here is CASSTRRGGEEQYF. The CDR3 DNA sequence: TGTGCTAGCAGCACCCGGAGAGGGGGAGAGGAGCAGTACTTC. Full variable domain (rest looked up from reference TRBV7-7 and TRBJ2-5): GAGVSQSPRYKVTKRGQDVTLRCDPISSHATLYWYQQALGQGPEFLTYFNYEAQPDKSGLPSDRFSAERPEGSISTLTIQRTEQRDSAMYRCASSTRRGGEEQYFGPGTRLLVL.

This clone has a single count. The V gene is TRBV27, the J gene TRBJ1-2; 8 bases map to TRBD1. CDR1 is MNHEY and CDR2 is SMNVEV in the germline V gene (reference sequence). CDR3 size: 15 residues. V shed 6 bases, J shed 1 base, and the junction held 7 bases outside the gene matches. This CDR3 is CASRTRTGNNYGYTF. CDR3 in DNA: TGTGCCAGCAGAACCCGGACAGGGAATAACTATGGCTACACCTTC.

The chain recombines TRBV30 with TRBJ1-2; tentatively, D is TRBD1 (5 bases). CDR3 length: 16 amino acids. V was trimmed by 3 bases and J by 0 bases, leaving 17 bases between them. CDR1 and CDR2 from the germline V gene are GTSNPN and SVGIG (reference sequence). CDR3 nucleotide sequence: TGTGCCTGGAGCCTACAGGAGCCAAAAGCTAACTATGGCTACACCTTC. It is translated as CAWSLQEPKANYGYTF.

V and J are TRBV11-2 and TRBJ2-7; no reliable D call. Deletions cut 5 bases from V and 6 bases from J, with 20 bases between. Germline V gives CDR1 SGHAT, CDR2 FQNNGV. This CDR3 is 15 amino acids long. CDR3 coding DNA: TGTGCCAGCAGCACCCCCCTCCGACTGTCAGCCGAGCAGTACTTC. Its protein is CASSTPLRLSAEQYF.